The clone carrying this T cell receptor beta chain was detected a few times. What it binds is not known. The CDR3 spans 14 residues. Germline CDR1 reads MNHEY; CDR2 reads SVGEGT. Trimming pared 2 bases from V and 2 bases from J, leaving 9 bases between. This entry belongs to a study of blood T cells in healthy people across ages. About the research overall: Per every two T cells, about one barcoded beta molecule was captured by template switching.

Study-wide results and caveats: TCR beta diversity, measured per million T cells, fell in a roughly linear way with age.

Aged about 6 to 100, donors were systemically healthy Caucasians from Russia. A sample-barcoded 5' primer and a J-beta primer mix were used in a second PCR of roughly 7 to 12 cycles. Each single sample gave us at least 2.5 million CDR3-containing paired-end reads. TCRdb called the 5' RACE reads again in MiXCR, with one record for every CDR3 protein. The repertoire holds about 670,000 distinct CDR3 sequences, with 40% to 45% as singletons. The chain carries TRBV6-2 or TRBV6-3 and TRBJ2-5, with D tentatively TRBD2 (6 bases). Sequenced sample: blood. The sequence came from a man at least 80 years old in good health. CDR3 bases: TGTGCCAGCAGTTACGCGGGAAAACAAGAGACCCAGTACTTC. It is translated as CASSYAGKQETQYF.